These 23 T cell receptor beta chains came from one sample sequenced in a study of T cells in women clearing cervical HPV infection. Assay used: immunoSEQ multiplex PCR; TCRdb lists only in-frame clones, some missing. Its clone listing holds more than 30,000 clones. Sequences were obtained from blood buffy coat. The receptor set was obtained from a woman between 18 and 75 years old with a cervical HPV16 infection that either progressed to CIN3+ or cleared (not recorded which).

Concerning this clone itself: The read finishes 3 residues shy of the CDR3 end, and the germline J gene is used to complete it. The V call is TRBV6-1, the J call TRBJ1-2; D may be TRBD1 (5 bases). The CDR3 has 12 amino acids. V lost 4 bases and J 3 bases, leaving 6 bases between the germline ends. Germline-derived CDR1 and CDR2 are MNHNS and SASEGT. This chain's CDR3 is CASSARDYGYTF. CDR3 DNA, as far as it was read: TGTGCCAGCAGTGCCAGGGACTATGGC.

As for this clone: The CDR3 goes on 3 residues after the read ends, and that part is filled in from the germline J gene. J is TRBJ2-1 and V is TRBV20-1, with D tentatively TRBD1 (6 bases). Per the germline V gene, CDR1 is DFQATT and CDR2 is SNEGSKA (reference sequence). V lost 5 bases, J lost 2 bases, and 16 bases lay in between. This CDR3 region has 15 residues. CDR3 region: CSAHLQGGTYNEQFF. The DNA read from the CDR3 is TGCAGTGCTCATCTACAGGGTGGTACCTACAATGAG.

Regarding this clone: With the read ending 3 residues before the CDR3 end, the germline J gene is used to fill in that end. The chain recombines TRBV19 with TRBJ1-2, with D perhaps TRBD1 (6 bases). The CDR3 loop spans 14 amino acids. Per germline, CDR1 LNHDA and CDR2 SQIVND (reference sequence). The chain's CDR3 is CASSPRTDNYDYTF. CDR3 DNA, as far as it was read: TGTGCCAGTAGTCCCAGGACAGACAACTACGAC.

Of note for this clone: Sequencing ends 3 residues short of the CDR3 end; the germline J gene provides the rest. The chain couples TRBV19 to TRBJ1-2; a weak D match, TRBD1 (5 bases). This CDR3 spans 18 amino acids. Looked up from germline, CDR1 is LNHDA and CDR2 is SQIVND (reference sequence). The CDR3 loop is CASSVAPGTSGVYNDYTF. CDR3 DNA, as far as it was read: TGTGCCAGTAGTGTCGCTCCCGGGACTAGCGGCGTGTACAATGAC.

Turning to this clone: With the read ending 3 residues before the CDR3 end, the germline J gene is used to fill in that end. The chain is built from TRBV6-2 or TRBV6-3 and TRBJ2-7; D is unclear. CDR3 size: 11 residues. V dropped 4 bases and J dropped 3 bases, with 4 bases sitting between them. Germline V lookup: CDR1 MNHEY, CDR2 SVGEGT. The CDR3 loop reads CASSFGYEQYF. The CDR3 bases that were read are TGTGCCAGCAGTTTCGGCTACGAG.

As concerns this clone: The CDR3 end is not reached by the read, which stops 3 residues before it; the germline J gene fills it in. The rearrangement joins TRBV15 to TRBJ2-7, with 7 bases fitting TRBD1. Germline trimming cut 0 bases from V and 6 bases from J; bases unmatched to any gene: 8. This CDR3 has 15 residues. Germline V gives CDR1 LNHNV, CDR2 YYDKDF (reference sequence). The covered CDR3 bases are TGTGCCACCAGCAGAGATGGAATCAGGGGGTTCGAG. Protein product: CATSRDGIRGFE. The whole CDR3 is CATSRDGIRGFEQYF.

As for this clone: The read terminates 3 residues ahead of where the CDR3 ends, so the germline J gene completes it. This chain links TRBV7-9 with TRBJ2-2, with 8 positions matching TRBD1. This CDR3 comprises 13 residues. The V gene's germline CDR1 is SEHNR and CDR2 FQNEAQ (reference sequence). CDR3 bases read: TGTGCCAGCAGCGGACAGGGTAGTGAAAAG. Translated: CASSGQGSEK. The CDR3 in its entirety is CASSGQGSEKLFF.

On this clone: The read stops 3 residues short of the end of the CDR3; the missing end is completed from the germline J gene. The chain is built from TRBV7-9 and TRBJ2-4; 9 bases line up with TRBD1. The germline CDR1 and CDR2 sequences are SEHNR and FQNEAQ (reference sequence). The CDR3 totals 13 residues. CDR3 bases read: TGTGCCAGCAGCTTAGGGACAGGGGCCGGT. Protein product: CASSLGTGAG. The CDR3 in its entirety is CASSLGTGAGQYF.

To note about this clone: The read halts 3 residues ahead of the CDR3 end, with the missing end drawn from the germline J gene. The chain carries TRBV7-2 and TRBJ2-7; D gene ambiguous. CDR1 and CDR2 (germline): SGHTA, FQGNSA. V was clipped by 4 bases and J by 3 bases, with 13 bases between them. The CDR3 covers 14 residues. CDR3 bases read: TGTGCCAGCAGCTCTCGACCAGCGAACTACGAG. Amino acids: CASSSRPANYE. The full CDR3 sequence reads CASSSRPANYEQYF.

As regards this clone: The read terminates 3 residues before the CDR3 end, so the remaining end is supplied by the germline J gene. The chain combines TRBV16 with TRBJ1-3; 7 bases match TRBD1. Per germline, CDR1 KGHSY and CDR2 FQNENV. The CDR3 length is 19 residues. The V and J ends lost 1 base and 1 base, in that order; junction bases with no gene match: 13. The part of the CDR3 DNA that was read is TGTGCCAGCAGCCAATGGGGACAGACATCTACCTTATCTGGAAACACC. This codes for CASSQWGQTSTLSGNT. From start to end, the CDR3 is CASSQWGQTSTLSGNTIYF. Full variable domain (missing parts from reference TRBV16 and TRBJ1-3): GEEVAQTPKHLVRGEGQKAKLYCAPIKGHSYVFWYQQVLKNEFKFLISFQNENVFDETGMPKERFSAKCLPNSPCSLEIQATKLEDSAVYFCASSQWGQTSTLSGNTIYFGEGSWLTVV.

CDR3 residues: CARGKTSHNEQFF. CDR3 bases read: TGTGCCAGGGGCAAGACTAGTCATAATGAG. This chain joins TRBV2 and TRBJ2-1; tentatively, D is TRBD2 (6 bases). The missing CDR3 end, 3 residues past where the read stops, is filled in from the germline J gene. The ends were cut back, 9 bases at V and 7 bases at J, with 16 bases in the middle. From germline, CDR1 is SNHLY and CDR2 FYNNEI. The CDR3 extends over 13 amino acids.

The DNA read from the CDR3 is TGCGCCAGCAGCTCGATTGGGCAGAACTCTGGGGCCAACGTG. Protein: CASSSIGQNSGANV. The full CDR3 protein is CASSSIGQNSGANVLFF. The rearrangement links TRBV5-1 to TRBJ2-2; D is perhaps TRBD1 (5 bases). Read sequence stops 3 residues before the CDR3 end, and the germline J gene provides the missing end. Germline V CDR1 and CDR2: SGHRS, YFSETQ. This CDR3 is 17 amino acids long. The full variable domain, rest sourced from reference TRBV5-1 and TRBJ2-2, is KAGVTQTPRYLIKTRGQQVTLSCSPISGHRSVSWYQQTPGQGLQFLFEYFSETQRNKGNFPGRFSGRQFSNSRSEMNVSTLELGDSALYLCASSSIGQNSGANVLFFGEGSRLTVL.

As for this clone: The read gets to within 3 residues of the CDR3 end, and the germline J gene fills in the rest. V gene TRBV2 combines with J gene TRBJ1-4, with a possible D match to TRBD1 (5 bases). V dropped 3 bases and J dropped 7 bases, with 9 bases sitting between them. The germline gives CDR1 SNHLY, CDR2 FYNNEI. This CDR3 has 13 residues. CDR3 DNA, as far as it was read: TGTGCCAGCAGTGACAGGGTACCTGAAAAA. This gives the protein CASSDRVPEK. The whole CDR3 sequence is CASSDRVPEKLFF.

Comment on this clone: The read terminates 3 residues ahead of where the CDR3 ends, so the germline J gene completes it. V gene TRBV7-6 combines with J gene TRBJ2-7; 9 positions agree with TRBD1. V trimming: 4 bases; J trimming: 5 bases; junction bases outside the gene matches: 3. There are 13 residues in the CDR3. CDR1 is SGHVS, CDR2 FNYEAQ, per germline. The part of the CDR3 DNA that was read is TGTGCCAGCAGCTCTCGGGACAGGGACGAG. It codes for CASSSRDRDE. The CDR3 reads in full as CASSSRDRDEQYF.

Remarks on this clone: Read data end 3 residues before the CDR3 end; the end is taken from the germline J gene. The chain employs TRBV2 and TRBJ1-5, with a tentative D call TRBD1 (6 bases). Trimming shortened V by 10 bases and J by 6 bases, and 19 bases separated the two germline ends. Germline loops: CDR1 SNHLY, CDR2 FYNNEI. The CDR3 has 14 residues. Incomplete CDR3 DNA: TGTGCCACGGGGGGGCGGAGCGAAGGTCAGCCC. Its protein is CATGGRSEGQP. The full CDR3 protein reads CATGGRSEGQPQHF. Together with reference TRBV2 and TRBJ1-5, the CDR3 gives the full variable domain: EPEVTQTPSHQVTQMGQEVILRCVPISNHLYFYWYRQILGQKVEFLVSFYNNEISEKSEIFDDQFSVERPDGSNFTLKIRSTKLEDSAMYFCATGGRSEGQPQHFGDGTRLSIL.

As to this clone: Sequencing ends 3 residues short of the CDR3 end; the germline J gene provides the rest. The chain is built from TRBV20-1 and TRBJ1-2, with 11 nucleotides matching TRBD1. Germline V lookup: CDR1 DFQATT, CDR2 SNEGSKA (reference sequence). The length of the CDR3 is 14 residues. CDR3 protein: CSVGGTGGSWGYTF. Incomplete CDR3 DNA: TGCAGTGTAGGAGGGACAGGGGGGTCTTGGGGC.

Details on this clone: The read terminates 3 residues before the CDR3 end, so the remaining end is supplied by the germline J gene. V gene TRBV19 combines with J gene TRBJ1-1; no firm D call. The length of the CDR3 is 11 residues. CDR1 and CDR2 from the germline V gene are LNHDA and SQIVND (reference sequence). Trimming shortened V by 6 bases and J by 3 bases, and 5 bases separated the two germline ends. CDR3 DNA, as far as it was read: TGTGCCAGTAGAAGGGACACTGAA. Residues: CASRRDTE. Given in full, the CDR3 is CASRRDTEAFF.

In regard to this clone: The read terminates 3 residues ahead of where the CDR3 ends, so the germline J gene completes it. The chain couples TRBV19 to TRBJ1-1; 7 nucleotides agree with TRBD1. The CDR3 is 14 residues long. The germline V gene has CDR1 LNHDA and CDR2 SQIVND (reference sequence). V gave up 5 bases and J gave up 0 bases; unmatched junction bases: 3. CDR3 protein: CASSEDRLNTEAFF. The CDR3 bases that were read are TGTGCCAGTAGTGAGGACAGGTTGAACACTGAA.

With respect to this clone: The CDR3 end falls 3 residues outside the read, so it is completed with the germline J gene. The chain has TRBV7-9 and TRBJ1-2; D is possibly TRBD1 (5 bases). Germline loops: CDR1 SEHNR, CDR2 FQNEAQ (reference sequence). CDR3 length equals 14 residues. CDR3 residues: CASSRGETRYDYTF. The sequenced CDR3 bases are TGTGCCAGCAGCCGGGGGGAGACCCGCTACGAC.

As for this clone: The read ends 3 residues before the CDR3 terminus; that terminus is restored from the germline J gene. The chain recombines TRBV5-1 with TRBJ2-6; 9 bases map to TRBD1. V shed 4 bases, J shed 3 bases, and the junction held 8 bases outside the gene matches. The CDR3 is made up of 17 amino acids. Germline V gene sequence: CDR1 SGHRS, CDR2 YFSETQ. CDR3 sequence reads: CASSLWTGAGGANVLTF. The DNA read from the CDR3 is TGCGCCAGCAGCCTGTGGACAGGGGCTGGTGGGGCCAACGTC.

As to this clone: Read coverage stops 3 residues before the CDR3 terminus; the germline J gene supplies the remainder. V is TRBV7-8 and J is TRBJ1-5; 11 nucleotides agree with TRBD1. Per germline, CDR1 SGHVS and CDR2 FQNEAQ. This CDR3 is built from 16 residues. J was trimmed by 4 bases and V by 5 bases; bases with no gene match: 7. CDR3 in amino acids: CASSDGTGGINQPQHF. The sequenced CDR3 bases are TGTGCCAGCAGCGATGGGACAGGGGGAATAAATCAGCCC.

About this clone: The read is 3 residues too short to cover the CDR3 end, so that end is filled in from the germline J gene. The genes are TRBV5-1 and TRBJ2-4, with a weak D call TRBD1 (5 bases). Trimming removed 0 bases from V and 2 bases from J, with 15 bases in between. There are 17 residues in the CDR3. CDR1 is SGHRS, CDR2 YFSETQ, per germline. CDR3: CASSLESRVRPKNIQYF. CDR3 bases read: TGCGCCAGCAGCTTGGAAAGCAGGGTTAGACCCAAAAACATT. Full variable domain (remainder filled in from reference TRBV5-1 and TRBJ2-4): KAGVTQTPRYLIKTRGQQVTLSCSPISGHRSVSWYQQTPGQGLQFLFEYFSETQRNKGNFPGRFSGRQFSNSRSEMNVSTLELGDSALYLCASSLESRVRPKNIQYFGAGTRLSVL.

The part of the CDR3 DNA that was read is TGTGCCAGTCTTGACAAGGGTTACTACAATGAG. Translation gives CASLDKGYYNE. The full CDR3 protein reads CASLDKGYYNEQFF. V is TRBV2 and J is TRBJ2-1; D remains ambiguous. The read halts 3 residues ahead of the CDR3 end, with the missing end drawn from the germline J gene. V was trimmed by 9 bases and J by 3 bases, leaving 15 bases between them. The CDR3 is 14 amino acids. Germline CDR1 reads SNHLY; CDR2 reads FYNNEI. Drawing the rest from reference TRBV2 and TRBJ2-1, the complete variable domain is EPEVTQTPSHQVTQMGQEVILRCVPISNHLYFYWYRQILGQKVEFLVSFYNNEISEKSEIFDDQFSVERPDGSNFTLKIRSTKLEDSAMYFCASLDKGYYNEQFFGPGTRLTVL.